This T cell receptor (beta chain) was retrieved from a study of regulatory T cells in long-lasting Graves disease. Construction of TCR beta libraries relied on iRepertoire HTBI primers and on Arm-PCR targeting CDR3 regions. MiXCR, applied by TCRdb to the multiplex PCR reads, yields one record per CDR3 protein. Among about 560,000 distinct CDR3 sequences, 15% to 20% were seen once, and the ten largest hold more than 10%. Time point indicated: newly diagnosed GD, antithyroid drugs for less than 3 months. PBMC-derived RNA was used for the TCR library. The CDR3 runs 17 residues. V lost 4 bases and J lost 4; bases outside the gene matches: 12. CDR1 SGHTA and CDR2 FQGTGA come from the germline V gene. The sample holds many counts of this clonotype. The data were also submitted as part of a second study, on T cells in Graves' hyperthyroidism and ophthalmopathy.

The clonotype comes from a man between 18 and 35 years old with Graves disease. The sample here was peripheral blood mononuclear cells (PBMCs), taken at new diagnosis, from a patient treated with antithyroid drugs. This sequence joins TRBV7-3 and TRBJ2-3; 9 bases map to TRBD2. The CDR3 protein is CASSSTDPGLASDTQYF. Written as DNA, the CDR3 is TGTGCCAGCAGCTCAACCGACCCGGGACTAGCCTCAGATACGCAGTATTTT.